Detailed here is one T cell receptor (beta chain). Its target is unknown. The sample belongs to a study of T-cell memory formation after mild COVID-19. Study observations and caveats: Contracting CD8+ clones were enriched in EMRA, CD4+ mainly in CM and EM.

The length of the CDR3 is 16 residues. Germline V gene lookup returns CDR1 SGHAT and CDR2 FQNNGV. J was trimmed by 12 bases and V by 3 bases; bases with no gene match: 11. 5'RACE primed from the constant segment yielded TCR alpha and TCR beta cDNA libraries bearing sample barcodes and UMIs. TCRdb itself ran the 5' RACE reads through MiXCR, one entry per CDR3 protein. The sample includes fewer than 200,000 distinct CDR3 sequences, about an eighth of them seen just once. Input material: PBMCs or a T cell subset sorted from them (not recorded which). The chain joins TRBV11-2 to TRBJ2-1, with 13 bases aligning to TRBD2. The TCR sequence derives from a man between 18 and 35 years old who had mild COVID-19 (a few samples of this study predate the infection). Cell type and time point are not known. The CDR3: CASSFRTSGGPWGQFF. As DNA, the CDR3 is TGTGCCAGCAGCTTCCGGACTAGCGGGGGCCCCTGGGGGCAGTTCTTC.